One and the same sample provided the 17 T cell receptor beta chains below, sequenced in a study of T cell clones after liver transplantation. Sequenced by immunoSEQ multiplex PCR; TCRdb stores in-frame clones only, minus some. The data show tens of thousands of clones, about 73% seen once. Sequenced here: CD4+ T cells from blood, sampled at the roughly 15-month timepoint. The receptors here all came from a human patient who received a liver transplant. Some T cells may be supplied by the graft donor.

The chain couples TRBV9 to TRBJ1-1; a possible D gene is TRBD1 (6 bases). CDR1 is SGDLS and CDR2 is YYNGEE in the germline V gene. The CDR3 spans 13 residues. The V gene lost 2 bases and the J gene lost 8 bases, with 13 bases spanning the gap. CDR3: CASSVMTGAEAFF. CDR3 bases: TGTGCCAGCAGCGTGATGACAGGCGCCGAAGCTTTCTTT.

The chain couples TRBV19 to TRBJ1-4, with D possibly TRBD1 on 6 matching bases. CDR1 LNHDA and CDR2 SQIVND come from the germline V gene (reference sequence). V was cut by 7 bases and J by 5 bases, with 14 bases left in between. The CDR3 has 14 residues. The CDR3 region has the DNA TGTGCCAGTAACCCTCGTGGGGGCAATGAAAAACTGTTTTTT. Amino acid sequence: CASNPRGGNEKLFF.

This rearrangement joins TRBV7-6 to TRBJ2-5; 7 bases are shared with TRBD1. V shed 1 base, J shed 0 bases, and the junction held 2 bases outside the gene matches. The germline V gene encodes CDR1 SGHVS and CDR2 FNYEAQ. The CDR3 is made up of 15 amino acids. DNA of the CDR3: TGTGCCAGCAGCTTAGGACAGGGTTACCAAGAGACCCAGTACTTC. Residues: CASSLGQGYQETQYF.

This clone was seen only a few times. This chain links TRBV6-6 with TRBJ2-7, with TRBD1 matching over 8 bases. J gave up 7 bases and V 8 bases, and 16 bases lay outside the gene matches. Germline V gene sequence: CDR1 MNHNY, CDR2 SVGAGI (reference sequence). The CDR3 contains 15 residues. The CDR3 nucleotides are TGTGCCAGCCTCCAGGGGGCGAGTACCTCTACGGAGCAGTACTTC. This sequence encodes CASLQGASTSTEQYF.

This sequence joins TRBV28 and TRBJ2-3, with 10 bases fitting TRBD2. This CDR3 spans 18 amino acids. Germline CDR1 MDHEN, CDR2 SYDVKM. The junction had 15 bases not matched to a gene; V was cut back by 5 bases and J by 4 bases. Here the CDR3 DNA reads TGTGCCAGCAGTCCTAACCCCGTGCTAGCGGGAGTCCCAGATACGCAGTATTTT. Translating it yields CASSPNPVLAGVPDTQYF. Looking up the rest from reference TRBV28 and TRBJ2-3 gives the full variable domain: DVKVTQSSRYLVKRTGEKVFLECVQDMDHENMFWYRQDPGLGLRLIYFSYDVKMKEKGDIPEGYSVSREKKERFSLILESASTNQTSMYLCASSPNPVLAGVPDTQYFGPGTRLTVL.

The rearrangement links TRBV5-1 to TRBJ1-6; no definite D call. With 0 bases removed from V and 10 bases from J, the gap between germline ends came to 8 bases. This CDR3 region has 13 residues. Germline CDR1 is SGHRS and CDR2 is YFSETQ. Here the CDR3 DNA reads TGCGCCAGCAGCTTGGATCGGATCTCACCCCTCCACTTT. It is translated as CASSLDRISPLHF.

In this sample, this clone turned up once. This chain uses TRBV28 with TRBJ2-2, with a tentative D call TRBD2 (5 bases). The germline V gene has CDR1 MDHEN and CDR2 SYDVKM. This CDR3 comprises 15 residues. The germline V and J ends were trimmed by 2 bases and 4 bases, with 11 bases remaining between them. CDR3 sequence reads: CASSLSSAGTGELFF. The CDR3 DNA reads TGTGCCAGCAGTTTAAGTAGCGCTGGCACCGGGGAGCTGTTTTTT.

The CDR3 DNA is TGCGCCAGCAGCCAAGATGTACAGGGTAAACAGCCCCAGCATTTT. Translated, it gives CASSQDVQGKQPQHF. The V gene is TRBV4-1, the J gene TRBJ1-5; weak D call: TRBD1 (6 bases). The germline V gene encodes CDR1 MGHRA and CDR2 YSYEKL. Trimming left V 0 bases short and J 7 bases short, with 13 bases between. CDR3 length equals 15 residues.

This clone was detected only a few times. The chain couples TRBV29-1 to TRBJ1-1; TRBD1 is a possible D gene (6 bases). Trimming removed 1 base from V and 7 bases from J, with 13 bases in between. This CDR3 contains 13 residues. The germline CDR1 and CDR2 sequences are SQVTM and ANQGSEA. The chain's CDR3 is CSVEGQGRGEAFF. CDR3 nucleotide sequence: TGCAGCGTTGAAGGTCAGGGGAGAGGTGAAGCTTTCTTT.

The CDR3 nucleotides are TGTGCCAGCAGCTTAGTTCTAGGCGGGCAAGAGACCCAGTACTTC. It is translated as CASSLVLGGQETQYF. The chain couples TRBV7-9 to TRBJ2-5; TRBD2 is a possible D gene (5 bases). Trimming shortened V by 1 base and J by 2 bases, and 11 bases separated the two germline ends. Germline lookup yields CDR1 SEHNR and CDR2 FQNEAQ (reference sequence). The CDR3 extends over 15 amino acids.

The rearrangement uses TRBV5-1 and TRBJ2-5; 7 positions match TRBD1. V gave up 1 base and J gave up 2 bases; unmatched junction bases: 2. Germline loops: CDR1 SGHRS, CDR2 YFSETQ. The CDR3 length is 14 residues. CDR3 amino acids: CASSLTGVQETQYF. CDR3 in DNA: TGCGCCAGCAGCTTGACAGGGGTACAAGAGACCCAGTACTTC.

CDR3 nucleotide sequence: TGTGCCAGTAGTATCGAAACAGCCTACAATGAGCAGTTCTTC. Its translation: CASSIETAYNEQFF. V is TRBV19 and J is TRBJ2-1, with D uncertain. The germline V gene has CDR1 LNHDA and CDR2 SQIVND (reference sequence). The V and J ends lost 3 bases and 2 bases respectively, with 8 bases between them. The CDR3 totals 14 residues.

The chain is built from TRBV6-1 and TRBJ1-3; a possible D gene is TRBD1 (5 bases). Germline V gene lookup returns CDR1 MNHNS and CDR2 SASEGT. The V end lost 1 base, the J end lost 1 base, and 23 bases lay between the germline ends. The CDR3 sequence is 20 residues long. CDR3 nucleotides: TGTGCCAGCAGTGAAGATGGCCAGGCAGGCAGGGTTACATCTGGAAACACCATATATTTT. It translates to CASSEDGQAGRVTSGNTIYF.

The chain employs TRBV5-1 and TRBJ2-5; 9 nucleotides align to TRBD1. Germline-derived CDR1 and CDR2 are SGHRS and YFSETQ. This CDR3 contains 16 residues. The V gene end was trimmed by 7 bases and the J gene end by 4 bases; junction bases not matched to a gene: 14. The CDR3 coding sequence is TGCGCCAGCGGGAGAGGCGAACAGGGGGCCCCAGAGACCCAGTACTTC. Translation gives CASGRGEQGAPETQYF.

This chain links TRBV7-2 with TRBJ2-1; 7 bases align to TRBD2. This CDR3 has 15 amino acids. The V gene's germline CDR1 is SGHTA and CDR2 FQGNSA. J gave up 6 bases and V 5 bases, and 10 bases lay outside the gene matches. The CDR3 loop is CASSPWAGDGNEQFF. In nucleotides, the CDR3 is TGTGCCAGCAGCCCCTGGGCGGGAGATGGCAATGAGCAGTTCTTC.

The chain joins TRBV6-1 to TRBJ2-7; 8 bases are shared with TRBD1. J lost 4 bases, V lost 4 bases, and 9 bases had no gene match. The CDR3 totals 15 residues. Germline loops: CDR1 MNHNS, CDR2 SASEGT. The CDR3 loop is CASSAGTGTLYEQYV. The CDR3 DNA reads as TGTGCCAGCAGTGCCGGGACAGGAACTCTTTACGAGCAGTACGTC.

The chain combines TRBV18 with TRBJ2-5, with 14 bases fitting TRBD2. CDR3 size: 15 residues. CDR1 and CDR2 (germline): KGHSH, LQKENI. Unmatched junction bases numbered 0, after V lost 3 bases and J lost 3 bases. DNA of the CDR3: TGTGCCAGCTCACCGGGACTAGCGGGGGAAGAGACCCAGTACTTC. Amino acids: CASSPGLAGEETQYF.